This TCR beta chain is drawn from a study of blood T cell repertoires in COVID-19. On the study more broadly: Material from acute and convalescent COVID-19 was sourced from the United States, Italy and Spain. Sources were T cells, B-cell-depleted T cells, or PBMCs; the material itself was cDNA or gDNA.

Germline CDR1 reads SNHLY; CDR2 reads FYNNEI. Trimming removed 3 bases from V and 6 bases from J, with 6 bases in between. The CDR3 sequence is 12 residues long. In the original workflow: Reference gene primer amplification gave estimated nucleated cell counts. This table comes from immunoSEQ multiplex PCR, and its TCRdb copy is limited to in-frame clones, with some not included. V and J calls and clone size are copied from that table; D and trimming were computed from the DNA. The sample has fewer than 500,000 clones, around 89% seen once. The sequenced sample consisted of peripheral blood. The chain couples TRBV2 to TRBJ2-4; TRBD1 is a possible D gene (5 bases). The receptor's source is a woman aged 25 to 39 with acute or convalescent COVID-19. Here the CDR3 reads CASSDQGNIQYF. As DNA, the CDR3 is TGTGCCAGCAGTGACCAGGGAAACATTCAGTACTTC.